What follows is one T cell receptor (beta chain) and its context. Its cognate antigen is unknown. PCR primers comprised 60 Vbeta and 13 Jbeta primers. Produced via immunoSEQ multiplex PCR; TCRdb's table is partial and in-frame only. Of 130,000 to 150,000 clones detected, around a tenth appear once; the ten largest clones hold approximately 1.8%. The sample originates from a study of cytomegalovirus exposure and HLA in healthy donors. Study-wide points: In vitro data verified three CMV-associated chains as specific for CMV antigens. According to an earlier analysis, most TCR beta V segments yielded productive rearrangements about 87% or about 30% of the time.

The clonotype originates from a male donor in good health and CMV-seronegative. The sample taken for sequencing was PBMCs.

The CDR3 coding sequence is TGTGCCAGCAGCTTACTCAGGGAGGGTGAGCAGTTCTTC. Its translation is CASSLLREGEQFF. The chain recombines TRBV7-9 with TRBJ2-1, with 7 bases matching TRBD2. The CDR3 totals 13 residues. The junction had 4 bases not matched to a gene; V was cut back by 2 bases and J by 9 bases. Germline V gene data show CDR1 as SEHNR and CDR2 as FQNEAQ (reference sequence).